What follows is one TCR beta chain and its context. This specimen belongs to a study of OX40 agonist ivuxolimab in advanced cancers. Turning to the study itself: Subjects had a mean age of about 57 years, with a range of roughly 20 to 79; less than 90% were male.

The CDR3 spans 13 residues. The J segment lost 5 bases and the V segment lost 6 bases, leaving 5 bases of the junction unmatched. In germline, CDR1 is SGHTA, CDR2 FQGTGA. Measured with immunoSEQ multiplex PCR; TCRdb has only the in-frame clones, and not every one. This table has tens of thousands of clones, 90% appearing once. The chain employs TRBV7-3 and TRBJ1-1; 8 bases align to TRBD1. Sequencing used CD4+ or CD8+ T cells sorted from blood, obtained in a trial of the OX40 agonist ivuxolimab. The TCR sequence derives from an adult with an advanced solid tumor such as melanoma, head and neck, liver or kidney cancer. In DNA form, the CDR3 reads TGTGCCAGCAGTGGGAACAGGGGGACTGAAGCTTTCTTT. This translates into CASSGNRGTEAFF.